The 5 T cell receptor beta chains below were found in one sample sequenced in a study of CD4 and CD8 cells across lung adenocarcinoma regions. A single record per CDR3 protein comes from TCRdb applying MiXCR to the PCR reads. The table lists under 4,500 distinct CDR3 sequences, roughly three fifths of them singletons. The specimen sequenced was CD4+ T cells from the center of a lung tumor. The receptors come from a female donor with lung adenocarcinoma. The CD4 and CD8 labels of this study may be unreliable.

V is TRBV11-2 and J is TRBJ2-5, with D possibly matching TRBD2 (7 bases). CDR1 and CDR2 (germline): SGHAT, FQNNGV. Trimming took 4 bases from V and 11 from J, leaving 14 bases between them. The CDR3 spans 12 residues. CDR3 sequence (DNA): TGTGCCAGCAGCTCCGGGGGGCATGAGCAGTACTTC. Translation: CASSSGGHEQYF.

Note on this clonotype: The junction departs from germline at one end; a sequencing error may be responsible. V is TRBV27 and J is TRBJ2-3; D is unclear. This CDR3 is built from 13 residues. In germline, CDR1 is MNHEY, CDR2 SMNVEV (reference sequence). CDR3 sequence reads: CASGLSGRDTQYF. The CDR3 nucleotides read TGTGCCAGCGGGCTGTCGGGCAGAGACACGCAGTATTTC.

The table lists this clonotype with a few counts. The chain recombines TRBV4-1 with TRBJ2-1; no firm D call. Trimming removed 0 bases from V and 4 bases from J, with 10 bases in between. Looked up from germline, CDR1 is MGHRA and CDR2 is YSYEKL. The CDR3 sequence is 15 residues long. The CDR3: CASSQDFLGYNEQFF. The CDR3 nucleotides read TGCGCCAGCAGCCAAGATTTTTTGGGATACAATGAGCAGTTCTTC.

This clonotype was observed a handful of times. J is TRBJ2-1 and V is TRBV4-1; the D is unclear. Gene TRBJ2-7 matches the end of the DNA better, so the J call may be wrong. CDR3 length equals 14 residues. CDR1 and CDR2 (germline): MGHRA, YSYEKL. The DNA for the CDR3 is TGCGCCAGCAGCCAAGAACCGGGTACCTACGAGCAGTACTTC. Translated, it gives CASSQEPGTYEQYF.

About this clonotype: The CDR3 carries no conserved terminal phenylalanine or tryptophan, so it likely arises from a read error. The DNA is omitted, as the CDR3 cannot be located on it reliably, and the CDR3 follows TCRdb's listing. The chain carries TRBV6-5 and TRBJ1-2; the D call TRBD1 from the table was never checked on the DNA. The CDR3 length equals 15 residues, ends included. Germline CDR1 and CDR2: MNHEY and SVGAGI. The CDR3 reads CGSSYSRQGRDGYTC.